The 19 T cell receptor beta chains below come from one sample, sequenced in a study of Graves' ophthalmopathy and Graves' hyperthyroidism. Amplified TCR beta CDR3 regions were obtained using RNA transcripts as template. HTBI-primed RT-PCR formed the first round, and a multiplex PCR formed the second. TCRdb reanalysed the multiplex PCR reads using MiXCR and keeps one entry per CDR3 protein. The sample holds about 150,000 distinct CDR3 sequences; 30% to 45% are singletons and the top ten take 5.8%. The sequencing input was peripheral blood. The receptors stem from a middle-aged woman with Graves' ophthalmopathy.

This clonotype was observed at least ten times. This rearrangement joins TRBV6-7 to TRBJ2-7; D uncertain. TRBV6-7 is classed as an ORF, of uncertain function. Trimming stripped 9 bases from V and 0 bases from J, with 12 bases between. The CDR3 totals 13 residues. Written as DNA, the CDR3 is TGTGCCAGGCCAGCTCTCAGCTCCTACGAGCAGTACTTC. As protein: CARPALSSYEQYF.

Ten or more counts support this clonotype. This sequence joins TRBV5-1 and TRBJ1-5; TRBD1 matches 9 bases. V lost 0 bases to trimming and J lost 6 bases; unmatched junction nucleotides: 1. Looked up from germline, CDR1 is SGHRS and CDR2 is YFSETQ. The CDR3 runs to 14 residues. The CDR3 sequence is CASSLVDRGQPQHF. CDR3 DNA sequence: TGCGCCAGCAGCTTGGTGGACAGGGGTCAGCCCCAGCATTTT.

The chain combines TRBV6-5 with TRBJ2-5, with no clear D. This CDR3 region has 14 residues. Germline lookup yields CDR1 MNHEY and CDR2 SVGAGI. The V and J ends lost 0 bases and 2 bases respectively, with 7 bases between them. The chain's CDR3 is CASSYSKEQETQYF. The CDR3 DNA is TGTGCCAGCAGTTACTCGAAAGAACAAGAGACCCAGTACTTC.

The sample holds a few counts of this clonotype. This chain joins TRBV6-2 or TRBV6-3 and TRBJ1-2, with 8 nucleotides matching TRBD1. Losses at the gene ends were 5 bases for V and 5 bases for J; bases not matched to a gene: 7. The V gene's germline CDR1 is MNHEY and CDR2 SVGEGT. The CDR3 is made up of 14 amino acids. CDR3: CASSDGTGWYGYTF. CDR3 nucleotides: TGTGCCAGCAGTGATGGGACAGGATGGTATGGCTACACCTTC.

The chain couples TRBV7-2 to TRBJ2-5; D is perhaps TRBD2 (6 bases). The J call is uncertain, as TRBJ2-7 better fits the DNA end. The CDR3 contains 14 residues. In germline, CDR1 is SGHTA, CDR2 FQGNSA. The CDR3 nucleotides read TGTGCCAGCAGCTTAATCGGGGGAGCCTACGAGCAGTACTTC. Translated: CASSLIGGAYEQYF.

This clonotype showed up many times. The chain links TRBV20-1 to TRBJ2-4; D might be TRBD2 (5 bases). This CDR3 spans 13 amino acids. V was shortened by 6 bases and J by 6 bases, with 15 bases between the two germline ends. Germline CDR1 is DFQATT and CDR2 is SNEGSKA (reference sequence). CDR3 sequence: CSAPFEAGNIQYF. The CDR3 nucleotides read TGCAGTGCCCCGTTTGAGGCGGGAAACATTCAGTACTTC.

There are many counts of this clonotype. Here the CDR3 DNA reads TGTGCCAGCACCTGGGGGCAGCCAAGCTCCTACGAGCAGTACTTC. Amino acid sequence: CASTWGQPSSYEQYF. The gene calls are TRBV7-9 and TRBJ2-7, with TRBD1 as a possible D gene (6 bases). Trimming shortened V by 7 bases and J by 0 bases, and 16 bases separated the two germline ends. This CDR3 is 15 amino acids long. Germline V CDR1 and CDR2: SEHNR, FQNEAQ (reference sequence).

This clonotype appeared many times. The chain joins TRBV28 to TRBJ1-1; D possibly corresponds to TRBD1 (6 bases). Trimming stripped 5 bases from V and 5 bases from J, with 12 bases between. The CDR3 runs 13 residues. The germline V gene encodes CDR1 MDHEN and CDR2 SYDVKM. For the CDR3, the DNA is TGTGCCAGCAGTCTAACAGGGAGAACTGAAGCTTTCTTT. Amino acids: CASSLTGRTEAFF.

This clonotype showed up many times. This rearrangement joins TRBV28 to TRBJ1-2, with TRBD1 as a possible D gene (6 bases). The V gene lost 3 bases and the J gene lost 8 bases, with 10 bases spanning the gap. CDR1 and CDR2 from the germline V gene are MDHEN and SYDVKM. The CDR3 contains 12 residues. As DNA, the CDR3 is TGTGCCAGCAGTTTTCGGGGGCGAGGCTACACCTTC. Amino acid sequence: CASSFRGRGYTF.

The rearrangement uses TRBV12-3 or TRBV12-4 and TRBJ2-5, with no clear D. The CDR3 has 14 residues. The V and J ends lost 5 bases and 2 bases respectively, with 12 bases between them. The CDR3 sequence: CASSVPENQETQYF. DNA for the CDR3: TGTGCCAGCAGTGTCCCTGAAAATCAAGAGACCCAGTACTTC.

This clonotype was picked up many times. The chain carries TRBV7-2 and TRBJ2-7; TRBD2 matches at 12 bases. Germline CDR1 and CDR2: SGHTA and FQGNSA. The CDR3 runs 14 residues. Unmatched junction bases numbered 6, after V lost 5 bases and J lost 7 bases. The CDR3 coding sequence is TGTGCCAGCAGCCTTGGGACTAGCGGGTTTGAGCAGTACTTC. The encoded protein is CASSLGTSGFEQYF.

This clonotype was observed many times. The rearrangement joins TRBV3-1 to TRBJ1-3; D possibly corresponds to TRBD1 (5 bases). Germline V CDR1 and CDR2: LGHDT, YNNKEL (reference sequence). The CDR3 consists of 13 residues. With 5 bases removed from V and 4 bases from J, the gap between germline ends came to 9 bases. The CDR3 loop is CASSEGTGNTIYF. As DNA, the CDR3 is TGTGCCAGCAGCGAAGGGACCGGAAACACCATATATTTT.

There are many counts of this clonotype. This chain uses TRBV11-2 with TRBJ2-7, with 9 bases matching TRBD1. Germline CDR1 SGHAT, CDR2 FQNNGV. The V and J ends lost 4 bases and 2 bases, in that order; junction bases with no gene match: 3. The CDR3 contains 14 residues. This CDR3 reads CASSSRTGAYEQYF. The DNA of the CDR3 is TGTGCCAGCAGCTCTCGGACAGGGGCCTACGAGCAGTACTTC.

This chain joins TRBV6-5 and TRBJ2-7; D unresolved. The CDR3 totals 14 residues. Trimming left V 0 bases short and J 5 bases short, with 11 bases between. Germline V gives CDR1 MNHEY, CDR2 SVGAGI. The CDR3 sequence is CASSYSGIVDEQYF. The CDR3 nucleotides read TGTGCCAGCAGTTACTCAGGGATCGTCGACGAGCAGTACTTC.

This clonotype was seen repeatedly, ten times or more. V and J are TRBV11-2 and TRBJ1-6, with TRBD1 identical over 7 bases. Unmatched junction bases numbered 9, after V lost 5 bases and J lost 2 bases. CDR1 is SGHAT, CDR2 FQNNGV, per germline. The CDR3 extends over 17 amino acids. This chain's CDR3 is CASSPRLGQPYNSPLHF. The CDR3 DNA reads as TGTGCCAGCAGCCCCCGGCTGGGACAGCCCTATAATTCACCCCTCCACTTT.

V gene TRBV6-5 combines with J gene TRBJ1-5; D is unclear. CDR3 length equals 15 residues. CDR1 MNHEY and CDR2 SVGAGI come from the germline V gene. With 8 bases removed from V and 1 base from J, the gap between germline ends came to 15 bases. CDR3 region: CASVNLPGSNQPQHF. Written as DNA, the CDR3 is TGTGCCAGCGTTAACCTGCCCGGGAGCAATCAGCCCCAGCATTTT.

In this sample, this clonotype turned up many times. The rearrangement uses TRBV13 and TRBJ2-7; TRBD1 aligns across 12 bases. Germline V gene lookup returns CDR1 PRHDT and CDR2 FYEKMQ (reference sequence). V trimming: 5 bases; J trimming: 5 bases; junction bases outside the gene matches: 10. The CDR3 totals 16 residues. CDR3 bases: TGTGCCAGCAGCCTCCGGGACAGGGGGCAGATCGACGAGCAGTACTTC. Its translation: CASSLRDRGQIDEQYF.

This clonotype was counted ten times or more. The chain carries TRBV20-1 and TRBJ1-2; perhaps TRBD1 as D (6 bases). The CDR3 covers 13 residues. V shed 4 bases and J shed 4 bases, with 13 bases lying between them. Per the germline V gene, CDR1 is DFQATT and CDR2 is SNEGSKA (reference sequence). As DNA, the CDR3 is TGCAGTGCTACCAGGGGCCGCGGCTATGGCTACACCTTC. Encoded protein: CSATRGRGYGYTF.

V and J are TRBV7-2 and TRBJ2-7; 9 bases match TRBD2. This CDR3 is built from 13 residues. Trimming cost V 4 bases and J 7 bases; bases outside gene matches: 5. Germline CDR1 SGHTA, CDR2 FQGNSA. The CDR3 loop is CASSSQTSGEQYF. The CDR3 DNA sequence: TGTGCCAGCAGCTCGCAGACTAGCGGAGAGCAGTACTTC. Filled out from reference TRBV7-2 and TRBJ2-7, the complete variable domain reads GAGVSQSPSNKVTEKGKDVELRCDPISGHTALYWYRQSLGQGLEFLIYFQGNSAPDKSGLPSDRFSAERTGGSVSTLTIQRTQQEDSAVYLCASSSQTSGEQYFGPGTRLTVT.